The clone carrying this T cell receptor beta chain was recorded a few times. Its antigen remains unidentified. This sample was included in a study of identical twins. TCRdb independently ran MiXCR on the 5' RACE reads; one entry per CDR3 protein. This sample has some 1,700,000 distinct CDR3 sequences, with more than 30% found just once. Regarding the study as a whole: Potential partial confounding of zero-insertion analyses by invariant MAIT and iNKT cells was noted. Whereas memory repertoires showed no such difference, abundant cord blood beta clonotypes carried fewer insertions. Among monozygotic twins, out-of-frame TCR alpha sharing exceeded what models predicted. The same donors were not followed; conclusions instead depended on cross-sectional statistical analysis.

The CDR3 runs 13 residues. V was cut by 5 bases and J by 0 bases, with 8 bases left in between. Germline V gene data show CDR1 as SQVTM and CDR2 as ANQGSEA. Specimen: cord blood. The chain has TRBV29-1 and TRBJ1-5; D is possibly TRBD1 (5 bases). This receptor was taken from a newborn girl in good health. CDR3 bases: TGCAGCGTTTGGACAAATAGCAATCAGCCCCAGCATTTT. As protein: CSVWTNSNQPQHF. The full variable domain, in which reference TRBV29-1 and TRBJ1-5 provide the parts outside the CDR3, is SAVISQKPSRDICQRGTSLTIQCQVDSQVTMMFWYRQQPGQSLTLIATANQGSEATYESGFVIDKFPISRPNLTFSTLTVSNMSPEDSSIYLCSVWTNSNQPQHFGDGTRLSIL.